What follows describes a single TCR beta chain. Its antigen has not been determined. Base qualities are not provided; no much larger clone lies one nucleotide away. The donors were healthy, HIV-negative adults who had no recently reported acute infections or vaccinations. Every donor was a Caucasian adult living in Nashville, Tennessee, USA. CD4+ T cells were enriched by magnetic negative selection; naive cells were then positively selected on CD45RA, and the negative fraction formed the memory subset. Blood was obtained by leukapheresis, after which PBMCs were separated by Ficoll-Histopaque density gradient centrifugation and cryopreserved in liquid nitrogen vapor phase. Analytical flow cytometry was used to check the purity and quantity of every magnetically sorted T cell population. From each sorted fraction, genomic DNA was isolated and quantified by UV absorbance on a Nanodrop 2000c. Using the deep immunoSEQ assay, multiplex PCR amplified TCR CDR3 regions from genomic DNA. Extracted genomic DNA from each cell subset was spread evenly across all wells of several immunoSEQ 96-well plates, with each plate serving as a replicate. For sorted subsets, roughly 200 ng of genomic DNA, equivalent to around 29,000 T cell genomes, went into each replicate PCR. Purified libraries were measured with a Qubit 3.0 fluorometer, size-checked on a Bioanalyzer 2100, and measured again with the KAPA Library Quantification kit. A separate single-read 150-cycle Illumina NextSeq 550 flow cell was used to sequence each immunoSEQ 96-well plate. On the authors' methods: The immunoSEQ output contained only junctional sequences without quality scores, so filtering could not match that applied to full-length reads. Sequences were annotated with PyIR, a Python wrapper for IgBLAST v1.9, and V/J genes and CDR3 were assigned using IMGT germline references. Any read was removed if the V/J assignment was weak (E-value above 1e-6), the CDR3 was missing, or the read contained stop codons, out-of-frame junctions, or ambiguous translated residues. V3J clonotypes were defined as sequences sharing the same inferred V gene, J gene, and CDR3 amino acid sequence. Percentage overlap between repertoires was computed as shared unique clonotypes divided by the size of the smaller repertoire. Three approaches were used to assess repertoire richness: RTK rarefaction, the Chao1 estimator, and Recon v2.1 estimates of unobserved clonotypes. Generation probabilities for all TCRbeta clonotypes obtained by the gDNA method from a handful of donors were computed using OLGA. The table was pulled from immuneACCESS by TCRdb, which kept in-frame rearrangements only. Such tables lose some clones; where checked, under half of the loss comes from unresolved V genes, and the rest has no known cause. V and J calls and clone size are as listed in that table; D and trimming were resolved from the DNA. This sample gives approximately 2.4 million clones in total; about 94% of them show up just once. Roughly 0.13% of the sample is in the top ten clones.

This sample stems from a study of shared clonotypes between healthy human individuals (dated by TCRdb to the early 2020s). Study-wide context: The cohort included three men and a couple of women between 18 and 49 years of age. Different laboratories and diverse techniques were used to prepare libraries and sequence TCR repertoires, to increase sequencing depth and limit assay-specific biases. To estimate repertoire size and how much clonotype sharing occurs between individuals, the study deeply sequenced the blood TCR repertoires of five healthy adults. Each donor's leukapheresis produced roughly between about 0.9 and 9.5 billion PBMCs. For each donor, three plates each were used for CD4 naive and CD4 memory, two plates were used for CD8 naive, and one plate was used for CD8 memory.

Results and caveats for the whole study, not just this receptor: Based on pairwise subsampling, the degree of clonotype sharing among donors was expected to be affected by sequencing depth. Estimated clonotype richness was generally larger for naive than for memory subsets. Sampling was limited to blood, and TCR repertoires in tissue likely differ from TCR repertoires in blood. Across a few donors, roughly 5% of naive CD4, approximately 3.6% of naive CD8, around 2.5% of memory CD4, and 0.4% of memory CD8 clonotypes were shared. Higher generation probabilities were observed for clonotypes shared by all four sorted-subset donors than for non-shared clonotypes. Even with the large sequencing depth, rarefaction of the sorted-subset datasets indicated that sequencing was incomplete. The small number of donors limited the genetic and exposure-history diversity represented.

The source material was naive CD4+ T cells sorted from blood. According to the study, the label for this sample's cell subset or site signals: CD45RA+ positively selected. This clonotype was sampled from a young man in good health.

CDR3 loop: CASSESRGQPQHF. The DNA sequence reads TGTGCCAGCAGTGAATCTAGGGGTCAGCCCCAGCATTTT. The receptor chain draws on TRBV6-1 and TRBJ1-5; a tentative D match to TRBD1 spans 5 bases. Measured from the cysteine to the phenylalanine, the CDR3 is 13 residues long. The read is trimmed to its CDR3 DNA, 39 bases read in frame from base 1. V drops 2 bases and J drops 6 bases, leaving 8 bases in between. In the germline V gene, CDR1 corresponds to MNHNS and CDR2 to SASEGT.